The 27 T cell receptor beta chains given below trace back to one sample, sequenced in a study of cytomegalovirus exposure and HLA in healthy donors. It was with 60 Vbeta and 13 Jbeta primers that the PCR ran. The assay was immunoSEQ multiplex PCR, and TCRdb's table has in-frame clones only and misses some. The sample includes 100,000 to 150,000 clones, over 65% of them seen just once. Sample: PBMCs. Every receptor here comes from a woman aged 40 to 50 in good health and CMV-seropositive.

J is TRBJ1-1 and V is TRBV19; the D gene is possibly TRBD1 (5 bases). Germline V CDR1 and CDR2: LNHDA, SQIVND (reference sequence). The CDR3 totals 13 residues. Deletions cut 5 bases from V and 1 base from J, with 8 bases between. The CDR3 loop reads CASSSDRNTEAFF. The CDR3, as DNA: TGTGCCAGTAGTTCAGACAGGAACACTGAAGCTTTCTTT.

This chain uses TRBV5-1 with TRBJ2-6; perhaps TRBD2 as D (5 bases). Germline assignment: CDR1 SGHRS and CDR2 YFSETQ. The V end lost 4 bases, the J end lost 4 bases, and 15 bases lay between the germline ends. The CDR3 has 16 amino acids. The CDR3 loop reads CASSPGLISGANVLTF. CDR3 in DNA: TGCGCCAGCAGCCCTGGACTTATATCCGGGGCCAACGTCCTGACTTTC.

The chain has TRBV6-6 and TRBJ1-2; TRBD1 matches at 7 bases. The V gene end was trimmed by 5 bases and the J gene end by 4 bases; junction bases not matched to a gene: 10. The CDR3 loop spans 15 amino acids. CDR1 is MNHNY and CDR2 is SVGAGI in the germline V gene (reference sequence). Here the CDR3 reads CASSAREGASYGYTF. Written as DNA, the CDR3 is TGTGCCAGCAGTGCCCGTGAGGGGGCGAGCTATGGCTACACCTTC.

The gene calls are TRBV5-1 and TRBJ2-6, with 7 bases lining up with TRBD1. This CDR3 has 16 amino acids. The V gene's germline CDR1 is SGHRS and CDR2 YFSETQ. Trimming cost V 4 bases and J 2 bases; bases outside gene matches: 6. The CDR3 is CASSALTGAGANVLTF. CDR3 nucleotides: TGCGCCAGCAGCGCATTAACAGGGGCTGGGGCCAACGTCCTGACTTTC.

The chain couples TRBV10-3 to TRBJ2-2, with 7 bases that match TRBD2. This CDR3 spans 15 amino acids. The V segment lost 4 bases and the J segment 1 base; nucleotides outside the gene matches: 3. Per the germline V gene, CDR1 is ENHRY and CDR2 is SYGVKD. The CDR3 is CAISVAGVNTGELFF. The CDR3 DNA is TGTGCCATCAGTGTGGCGGGAGTGAACACCGGGGAGCTGTTTTTT.

The chain has TRBV13 and TRBJ1-1; D is undetermined. The length of the CDR3 is 15 residues. The germline CDR1 and CDR2 sequences are PRHDT and FYEKMQ (reference sequence). V was clipped by 1 base and J by 4 bases, with 13 bases between them. The CDR3 loop is CASSLAGGLSTEAFF. The DNA of the CDR3 is TGTGCCAGCAGCTTAGCCGGAGGTTTAAGCACTGAAGCTTTCTTT.

The chain joins TRBV5-4 to TRBJ2-7, with 7 bases identical to TRBD1. Germline CDR1 and CDR2: SGHNT and YYREEE (reference sequence). The V segment lost 3 bases and the J segment 2 bases; nucleotides outside the gene matches: 5. The CDR3 is made up of 14 amino acids. CDR3 amino acids: CASSSPGQPYEQYF. CDR3 DNA sequence: TGTGCCAGCAGCTCGCCGGGACAGCCCTACGAGCAGTACTTC.

CDR3 nucleotide sequence: TGTGCCAGCAGCCAAGATGGACTAGCGGGGGAACCGAACACCGGGGAGCTGTTTTTT. Protein product: CASSQDGLAGEPNTGELFF. The V gene is TRBV4-2, the J gene TRBJ2-2; 13 nucleotides agree with TRBD2. Losses at the gene ends were 0 bases for V and 0 bases for J; bases not matched to a gene: 4. Germline V lookup: CDR1 LGHNA, CDR2 YNFKEQ. The CDR3 has 19 amino acids.

This chain joins TRBV6-6 and TRBJ2-1, with 9 bases identical to TRBD1. J was trimmed by 9 bases and V by 0 bases; bases with no gene match: 9. The CDR3 is made up of 16 amino acids. Germline V gene lookup returns CDR1 MNHNY and CDR2 SVGAGI (reference sequence). The CDR3 DNA follows: TGTGCCAGCAGTTACTCACCGGGGGACAGGGTGCTTGAGCAGTTCTTC. Its translation is CASSYSPGDRVLEQFF.

This chain uses TRBV6-7 with TRBJ2-7, with 10 bases identical to TRBD2. TRBV6-7 is an ORF, with its function uncertain. The CDR3 contains 16 residues. V dropped 2 bases and J dropped 5; count of bases not matched to a gene: 9. CDR3 DNA: TGTGCCAGCAGTTACCCCACTAGCGGGAACAGCCACGAGCAGTACTTC. Translated: CASSYPTSGNSHEQYF.

Comment on this clone: This same CDR3 is encoded by further DNA sequences in the sample. The rearrangement uses TRBV7-6 and TRBJ2-1, with TRBD2 identical over 16 bases. Germline CDR1 and CDR2: SGHVS and FNYEAQ. There are 17 residues in the CDR3. The V segment lost 5 bases and the J segment 4 bases; nucleotides outside the gene matches: 5. CDR3 sequence (DNA): TGTGCCAGCAGCGCGGGACTAGCGGGAGGGATTTACAATGAGCAGTTCTTC. Its translation is CASSAGLAGGIYNEQFF.

The CDR3 sequence: CASSLASGRQVDTQYF. The CDR3 DNA reads as TGCGCCAGCAGCTTGGCTAGCGGAAGGCAGGTAGATACGCAGTATTTT. This rearrangement joins TRBV5-1 to TRBJ2-3; 7 bases align to TRBD2. The length of the CDR3 is 16 residues. Germline V gene lookup returns CDR1 SGHRS and CDR2 YFSETQ. Trimming removed 0 bases from V and 5 bases from J; junction bases left unmatched: 9.

This clone has just a few counts. V and J are TRBV6-1 and TRBJ1-1; no reliable D call. V was cut by 8 bases and J by 1 base, with 8 bases left in between. The CDR3 spans 12 residues. Germline CDR1 MNHNS, CDR2 SASEGT. CDR3 DNA: TGTGCCAGCGGCGGGTGGAACACTGAAGCTTTCTTT. Its translation is CASGGWNTEAFF.

The chain recombines TRBV27 with TRBJ2-1, with 11 nucleotides matching TRBD1. The CDR3 extends over 18 amino acids. CDR1 and CDR2 from the germline V gene are MNHEY and SMNVEV (reference sequence). The V gene end was trimmed by 5 bases and the J gene end by 7 bases; junction bases not matched to a gene: 16. The CDR3 sequence is CASSRLNRDRGIRNEQFF. The CDR3 DNA is TGTGCCAGCAGTCGTCTAAATAGGGACAGGGGGATTAGAAATGAGCAGTTCTTC.

The genes are TRBV6-1 and TRBJ2-7; D is possibly TRBD2 (6 bases). CDR1 MNHNS and CDR2 SASEGT come from the germline V gene. The CDR3 consists of 13 residues. Trimming shortened V by 7 bases and J by 0 bases, and 10 bases separated the two germline ends. CDR3: CASKDYLSYEQYF. CDR3 bases: TGTGCCAGCAAGGACTACCTCTCCTACGAGCAGTACTTC.

V is TRBV7-2 and J is TRBJ1-1; D gene ambiguous. Trimming removed 3 bases from V and 3 bases from J, with 26 bases in between. CDR3 length equals 19 residues. Germline V CDR1 and CDR2: SGHTA, FQGNSA. CDR3 DNA: TGTGCCAGCAGCTTCCCCCCAGGAGGACTCCCCCGTATGGACACTGAAGCTTTCTTT. It codes for CASSFPPGGLPRMDTEAFF.

This chain joins TRBV5-6 and TRBJ2-5; possibly TRBD2 for D (6 bases). The CDR3 is 13 residues long. Germline loops: CDR1 SGHDT, CDR2 YYEEEE. V was cut by 3 bases and J by 1 base, with 7 bases left in between. CDR3 nucleotides: TGTGCCAGCAGCTCGGGACTCCAAGAGACCCAGTACTTC. Amino acid sequence: CASSSGLQETQYF. The full variable domain, completed using reference TRBV5-6 and TRBJ2-5, is DAGVTQSPTHLIKTRGQQVTLRCSPKSGHDTVSWYQQALGQGPQFIFQYYEEEERQRGNFPDRFSGHQFPNYSSELNVNALLLGDSALYLCASSSGLQETQYFGPGTRLLVL.

This chain connects TRBV6-1 to TRBJ2-3; tentative D call: TRBD1 (5 bases). Germline CDR1 MNHNS, CDR2 SASEGT. The CDR3 is 15 amino acids. Trimming shortened V by 0 bases and J by 4 bases, and 11 bases separated the two germline ends. CDR3: CASSEAIGRADTQYF. The DNA of the CDR3 is TGTGCCAGCAGTGAAGCTATCGGCAGGGCAGATACGCAGTATTTT.

V and J are TRBV19 and TRBJ2-1, with 9 positions matching TRBD1. Germline V gene data show CDR1 as LNHDA and CDR2 as SQIVND (reference sequence). V shed 0 bases, J shed 6 bases, and the junction held 3 bases outside the gene matches. The CDR3 is 15 amino acids. CDR3 sequence (DNA): TGTGCCAGTAGTATAGAACAGGGGGCGCTCAATGAGCAGTTCTTC. Protein: CASSIEQGALNEQFF.

V gene TRBV4-1 combines with J gene TRBJ1-6, with D possibly being TRBD1 (6 bases). Germline CDR1 reads MGHRA; CDR2 reads YSYEKL. V lost 1 base and J 8 bases, leaving 12 bases between the germline ends. CDR3 length: 15 amino acids. The CDR3 protein is CASSQVAQGHSPLHF. The CDR3 DNA reads TGCGCCAGCAGCCAAGTCGCACAGGGACATTCACCCCTCCACTTT.

With regard to this clone: The junction departs from the called germline gene at one end, perhaps through a read error. V gene TRBV5-4 combines with J gene TRBJ2-7; D remains unclear. The CDR3 is 12 amino acids. Germline CDR1 SGHNT, CDR2 YYREEE (reference sequence). For the CDR3, the DNA is TGTGCCAGCAGCTTGGCGTGGGCAGAGCCCGTCTTC. Translating gives CASSLAWAEPVF.

The CDR3 region has the DNA TGTGCCAGCAGCTTGCCGGGGAACGCAGATACGCAGTATTTT. Amino acids: CASSLPGNADTQYF. The chain joins TRBV5-4 to TRBJ2-3, with a tentative D call TRBD2 (5 bases). The ends were cut back, 1 base at V and 4 bases at J, with 10 bases in the middle. The CDR3 loop spans 14 amino acids. Germline assignment: CDR1 SGHNT and CDR2 YYREEE (reference sequence).

The chain links TRBV9 to TRBJ1-6; a possible D gene is TRBD1 (6 bases). The CDR3 runs to 14 residues. Trimming cost V 4 bases and J 8 bases, with 13 bases left between them. Germline assignment: CDR1 SGDLS and CDR2 YYNGEE. CDR3 nucleotide sequence: TGTGCCAGCAGCCCAAGGGGGATTGATTCACCCCTCCACTTT. It specifies CASSPRGIDSPLHF.

The J gene is TRBJ1-5, the V gene TRBV5-5; D gene ambiguous. The CDR3 consists of 15 residues. Germline V gene lookup returns CDR1 SGHKS and CDR2 YYEKEE (reference sequence). V lost 1 base and J lost 5, with 13 bases in between. The CDR3 is CASSLTVPGDQPQHF. For the CDR3, the DNA is TGTGCCAGCAGCTTGACGGTTCCCGGGGATCAGCCCCAGCATTTT.

The chain is built from TRBV11-3 and TRBJ2-2; D possibly corresponds to TRBD2 (5 bases). The CDR3 length is 14 residues. Trimming left V 3 bases short and J 2 bases short, with 7 bases between. Germline CDR1 and CDR2: SGHNT and YENEEA. CDR3 sequence reads: CASSLSSNTGELFF. CDR3 in DNA: TGTGCCAGCAGCTTGTCTAGCAACACCGGGGAGCTGTTTTTT.

In this sample, this clone turned up once. The J gene is TRBJ2-1, the V gene TRBV5-1, with a possible D match to TRBD1 (6 bases). Trimming shortened V by 7 bases and J by 4 bases, and 6 bases separated the two germline ends. Per the germline V gene, CDR1 is SGHRS and CDR2 is YFSETQ. The length of the CDR3 is 11 residues. CDR3 coding DNA: TGCGCCAGCGGACAGTACAATGAGCAGTTCTTC. Translated, it gives CASGQYNEQFF.

This clone showed up just a few times. The chain recombines TRBV4-3 with TRBJ2-3; D may be TRBD2 (5 bases). The CDR3 covers 14 residues. Germline V lookup: CDR1 LGHNA, CDR2 YSLEER. Trimming cost V 1 base and J 6 bases, with 11 bases left between them. CDR3 amino acids: CASSQVGRGDTQYF. CDR3 nucleotide sequence: TGCGCCAGCAGCCAAGTTGGGAGAGGGGATACGCAGTATTTT.